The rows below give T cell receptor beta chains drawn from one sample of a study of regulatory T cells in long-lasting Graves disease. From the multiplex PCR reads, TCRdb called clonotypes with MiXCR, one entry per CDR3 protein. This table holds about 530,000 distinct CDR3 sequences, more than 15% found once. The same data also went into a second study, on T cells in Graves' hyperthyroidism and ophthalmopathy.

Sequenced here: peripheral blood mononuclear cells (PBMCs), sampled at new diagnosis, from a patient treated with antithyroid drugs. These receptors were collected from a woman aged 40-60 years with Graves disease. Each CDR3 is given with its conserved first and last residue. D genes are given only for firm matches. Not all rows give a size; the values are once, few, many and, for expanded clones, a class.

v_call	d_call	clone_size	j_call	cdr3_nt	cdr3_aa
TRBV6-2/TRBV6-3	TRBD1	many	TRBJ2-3	TGTGCCAGCAGTAGGACCGGGACAGTGGGCACAGATACGCAGTATTTT	CASSRTGTVGTDTQYF
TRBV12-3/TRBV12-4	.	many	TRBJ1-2	TGTGCCAGCAGTCGGTATGGCTACACCTTC	CASSRYGYTF
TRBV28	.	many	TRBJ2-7	TGTGCCAGCAGCTTCGTGTTTTGGATGGATAAGAAGGAGGAGCAGTACTTC	CASSFVFWMDKKEEQYF
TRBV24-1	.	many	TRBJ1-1	TGTGCCACCAGTGATGGGGCCAACACTGAAGCTTTCTTT	CATSDGANTEAFF
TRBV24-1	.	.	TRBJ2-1	TGTGCCACCAGTGGTCGGCCTTCCTACAATGAGCAGTTCTTC	CATSGRPSYNEQFF
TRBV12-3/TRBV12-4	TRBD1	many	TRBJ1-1	TGTGCCAGCAGCCCAGACAGGGTCGTGACTGAAGCTTTCTTT	CASSPDRVVTEAFF
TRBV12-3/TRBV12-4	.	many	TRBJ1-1	TGTGCCAGCAGTTTAGCGCGGGGACGCATGAACACTGAAGCTTTCTTT	CASSLARGRMNTEAFF
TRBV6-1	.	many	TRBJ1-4	TGTGCCAGCCGGCGGGAAGAGTATGAAAAACTGTTTTTT	CASRREEYEKLFF
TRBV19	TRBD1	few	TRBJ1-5	TGTGCCAGTAGTATCGACAGGGGTTACAATCAGCCCCAGCATTTT	CASSIDRGYNQPQHF
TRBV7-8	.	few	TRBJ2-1	TGTGCCAGCACTAGATCCCGGTACAATGAGCAGTTCTTC	CASTRSRYNEQFF
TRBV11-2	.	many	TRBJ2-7	TGTGCCAGCAGCTTAGATCTAGTCGTCAGCTCCTACGAGCAGTACTTC	CASSLDLVVSSYEQYF
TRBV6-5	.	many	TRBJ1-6	TGTGCCAGCAGTTACTCCGGGGGCGGATATTCACCCCTCCACTTT	CASSYSGGGYSPLHF
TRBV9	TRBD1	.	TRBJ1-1	TGTGCCAGCAGCCCAACCTTGGGACAGGTGAACACTGAAGCTTTCTTT	CASSPTLGQVNTEAFF
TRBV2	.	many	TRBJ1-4	TGTGCCAGCAGTGAATCTGGGCAGCCGAATGAAAAACTGTTTTTT	CASSESGQPNEKLFF
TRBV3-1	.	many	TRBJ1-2	TGTGCCAGCAGCCAAGACCGACGAGGCTACACCTTC	CASSQDRRGYTF
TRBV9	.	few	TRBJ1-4	TGTGCCAGCAGCGTAGGGGCAGCAGCAACTAATGAAAAACTGTTTTTT	CASSVGAAATNEKLFF
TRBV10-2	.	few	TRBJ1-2	TGCGCCAGCAGTGAGTCAGGGGTAGGTGGCTACACCTTC	CASSESGVGGYTF
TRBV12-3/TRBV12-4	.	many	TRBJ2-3	TGTGCCAGTCGGGACGGACATAGCACAGATACGCAGTATTTT	CASRDGHSTDTQYF
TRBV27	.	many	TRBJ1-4	TGTGCCAGCAGTTCCCACCAAGAGTTTTGGAAACTGTTTTTT	CASSSHQEFWKLFF
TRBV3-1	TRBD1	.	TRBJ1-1	TGTGCCAGCAGCTTCAGAGGCGGACAGGGGGGAACTGAAGCTTTCTTT	CASSFRGGQGGTEAFF
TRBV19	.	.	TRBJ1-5	TGTGCCAGTAGTATAGACAGGGACGCTAGCAATCAGCCCCAGCATTTT	CASSIDRDASNQPQHF
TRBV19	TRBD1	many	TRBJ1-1	TGTGCCAGTCAGAGAGGGGACAGGGACACTGAAGCTTTCTTT	CASQRGDRDTEAFF
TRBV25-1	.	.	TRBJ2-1	TGTGCCAGCAGTGTTTCCTGGGGCGGGGATGAGCAGTTCTTC	CASSVSWGGDEQFF
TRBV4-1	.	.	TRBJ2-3	TGCGCCAGCAGCCAAGGCAGGGCGGGTACGCAGTATTTT	CASSQGRAGTQYF
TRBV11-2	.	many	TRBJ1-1	TGTGCCAGCAGCCGAAAAGGGCGGAGAGAAGCTTTCTTT	CASSRKGRREAFF
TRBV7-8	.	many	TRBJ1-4	TGTGCCAGCAGCCAGGGAATGGGGGCAACTAATGAAAAACTGTTTTTT	CASSQGMGATNEKLFF
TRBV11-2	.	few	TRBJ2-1	TGTGCCAGCAGCTCAACGCCAAAGCAGTTCTTC	CASSSTPKQFF
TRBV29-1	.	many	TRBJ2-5	TGCAGCGTTGAAGATTGGCTACGGGGCCAAGAGACCCAGTACTTC	CSVEDWLRGQETQYF
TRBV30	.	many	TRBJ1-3	TGTGCCTGGAGTGTGGGCGGCGGCGGAAACACCATATATTTT	CAWSVGGGGNTIYF
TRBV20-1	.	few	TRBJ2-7	TGCAGTGCTAGGACCCCCCCCGGGTTCTACGAGCAGTACTTC	CSARTPPGFYEQYF
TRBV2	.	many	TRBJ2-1	TGTGCCAGCAGTGAAGCCAGGGCGAGCGGATACAATGAGCAGTTCTTC	CASSEARASGYNEQFF
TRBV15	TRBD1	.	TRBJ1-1	TGTGCCACCAGCCCGAGACAGGGGGGGTGGACTGAAGCTTTCTTT	CATSPRQGGWTEAFF
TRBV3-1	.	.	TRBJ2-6	TGTGCCAGCAGCCAAGATGCGGGGATGGGAGCCAACGTCCTGACTTTC	CASSQDAGMGANVLTF
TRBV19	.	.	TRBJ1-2	TGTGCCAGTAGTATCCGGGACGGAACCCTTTCCAGATATGGCTACACCTTC	CASSIRDGTLSRYGYTF
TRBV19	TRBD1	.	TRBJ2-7	TGTGCCAGTAGTACGTGGACAGGGACCTCCTACGAGCAGTACTTC	CASSTWTGTSYEQYF
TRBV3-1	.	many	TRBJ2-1	TGTGCCAGCAGTCCGGACGCCAGCTCCTACAATGAGCAGTTCTTC	CASSPDASSYNEQFF
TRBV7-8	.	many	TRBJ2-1	TGTGCCAGCAGCCCTTCCCTACGATCTCGTCAGTACAATGAGCAGTTCTTC	CASSPSLRSRQYNEQFF
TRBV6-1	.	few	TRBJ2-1	TGTGCCAGCAGTGAAGAAGCTGTAGGGACAAGAACTATTAGGCAGTCCTTC	CASSEEAVGTRTIRQSF
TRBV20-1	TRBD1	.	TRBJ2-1	TGCAGTGCTAGAGATGGGATGGGGACAGGGGTTTACAATGAGCAGTTCTTC	CSARDGMGTGVYNEQFF
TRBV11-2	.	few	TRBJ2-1	TGTGCCAGCAGCTTAGGACAGACAAGATACAATGAGCAGTTCTTC	CASSLGQTRYNEQFF
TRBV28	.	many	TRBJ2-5	TGTGCCAGCAGCCCGGCGGGGTTCCAAGAGACCCAGTACTTC	CASSPAGFQETQYF
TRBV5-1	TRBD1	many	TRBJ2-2	TGCGCCAGCAGCTCAGGGGGCACCGGGGAGCTGTTTTTT	CASSSGGTGELFF
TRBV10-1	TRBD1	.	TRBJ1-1	TGCGCCAGCACCGGACAGGCGTCAAACACTGAAGCTTTCTTT	CASTGQASNTEAFF
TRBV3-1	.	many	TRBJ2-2	TGTGCCAGCAGCTATGACAGGCTCAGGAACACCGGGGAGCTGTTTTTT	CASSYDRLRNTGELFF
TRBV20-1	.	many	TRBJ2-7	TGCAGTGCTAGAGATAGCAACCGGGACGAGCAGTACTTC	CSARDSNRDEQYF
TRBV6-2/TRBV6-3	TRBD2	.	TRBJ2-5	TGTGCCTCTACCCGCGGGGGGGCCAGAGAGACCCAGTACTTC	CASTRGGARETQYF
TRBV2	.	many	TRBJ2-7	TGTGCCAGCAGTGAAGGGACACCGACCTACGAGCAGTACTTC	CASSEGTPTYEQYF